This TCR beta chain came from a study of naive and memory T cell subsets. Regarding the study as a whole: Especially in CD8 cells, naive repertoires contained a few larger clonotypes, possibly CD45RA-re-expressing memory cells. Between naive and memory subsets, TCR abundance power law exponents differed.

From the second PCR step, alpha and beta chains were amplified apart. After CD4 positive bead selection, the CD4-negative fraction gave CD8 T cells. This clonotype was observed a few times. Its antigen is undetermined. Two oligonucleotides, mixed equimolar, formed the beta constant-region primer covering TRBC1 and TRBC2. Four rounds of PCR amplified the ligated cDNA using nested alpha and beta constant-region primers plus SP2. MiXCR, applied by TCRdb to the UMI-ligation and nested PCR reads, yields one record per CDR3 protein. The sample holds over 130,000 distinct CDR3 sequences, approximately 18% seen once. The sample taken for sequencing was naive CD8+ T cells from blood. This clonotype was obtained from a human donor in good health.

This CDR3 reads CASSSGTASRYEQYF. The CDR3 DNA reads TGTGCCAGCAGCTCCGGGACAGCGTCTCGTTACGAGCAGTACTTC. The chain recombines TRBV11-2 with TRBJ2-7; 7 bases match TRBD1. This CDR3 has 15 amino acids. Germline-derived CDR1 and CDR2 are SGHAT and FQNNGV. Trimming took 4 bases from V and 4 from J; bases not matched to a gene: 10.